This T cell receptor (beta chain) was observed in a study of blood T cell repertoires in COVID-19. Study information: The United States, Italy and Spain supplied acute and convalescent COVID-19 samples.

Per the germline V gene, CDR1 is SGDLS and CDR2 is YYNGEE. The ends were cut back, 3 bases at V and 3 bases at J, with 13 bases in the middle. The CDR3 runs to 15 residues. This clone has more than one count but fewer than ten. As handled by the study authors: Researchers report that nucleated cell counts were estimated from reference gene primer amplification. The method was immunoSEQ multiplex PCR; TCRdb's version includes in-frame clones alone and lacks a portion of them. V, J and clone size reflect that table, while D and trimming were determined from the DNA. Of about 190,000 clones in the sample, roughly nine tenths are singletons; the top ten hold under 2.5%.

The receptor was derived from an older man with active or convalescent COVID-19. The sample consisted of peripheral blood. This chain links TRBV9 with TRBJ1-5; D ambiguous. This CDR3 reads CASSAGGRSNQPQHF. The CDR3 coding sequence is TGTGCCAGCAGCGCGGGAGGGCGATCCAATCAGCCCCAGCATTTT.